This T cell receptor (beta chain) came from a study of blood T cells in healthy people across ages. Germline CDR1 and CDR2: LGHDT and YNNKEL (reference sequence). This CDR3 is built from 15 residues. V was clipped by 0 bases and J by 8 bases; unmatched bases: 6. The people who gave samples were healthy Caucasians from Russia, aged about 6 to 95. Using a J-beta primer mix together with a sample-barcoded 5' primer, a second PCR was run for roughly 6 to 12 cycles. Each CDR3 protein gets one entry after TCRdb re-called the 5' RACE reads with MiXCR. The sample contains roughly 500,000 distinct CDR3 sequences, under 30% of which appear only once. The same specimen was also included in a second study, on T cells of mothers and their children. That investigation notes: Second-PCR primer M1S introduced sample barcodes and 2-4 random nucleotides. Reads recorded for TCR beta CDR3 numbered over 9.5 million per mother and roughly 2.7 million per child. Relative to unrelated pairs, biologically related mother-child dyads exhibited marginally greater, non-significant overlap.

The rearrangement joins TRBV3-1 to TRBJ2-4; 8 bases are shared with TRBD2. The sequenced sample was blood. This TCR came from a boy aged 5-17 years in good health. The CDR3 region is CASSQDASGGYIQYF. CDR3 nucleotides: TGTGCCAGCAGCCAAGATGCGAGCGGGGGTTACATTCAGTACTTC. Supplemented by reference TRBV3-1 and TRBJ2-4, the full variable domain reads DTAVSQTPKYLVTQMGNDKSIKCEQNLGHDTMYWYKQDSKKFLKIMFSYNNKELIINETVPNRFSPKSPDKAHLNLHINSLELGDSAVYFCASSQDASGGYIQYFGAGTRLSVL.